This T cell receptor (beta chain) was observed in a study of blood T cells in healthy people across ages. Broader study findings: Age showed a roughly linear inverse relationship with TCR beta diversity per million T cells. Unknown CMV status may confound age-related changes in expanded clones.

The ends lost 2 bases at V and 2 bases at J; junction bases unmatched: 12. Germline V gives CDR1 MDHEN, CDR2 SYDVKM. The CDR3 has 18 residues. The study recruited healthy Caucasian donors from Russia who were aged about 6 to 95. As regards this clonotype: Its cognate antigen is unknown.

Combining a sample-barcoded 5' primer with a J-beta primer mix, a second PCR ran for 7 to 11 cycles. Researchers report that each sample yielded at least 2.5 million CDR3-containing paired-end reads. TCRdb analysed the 5' RACE reads with MiXCR anew, one entry per CDR3 protein. Of more than 1 million distinct CDR3 sequences in the sample, over 35% are singletons; the top ten hold 18%. This receptor was obtained from a woman in her sixties in good health. The sequenced sample was blood. The rearrangement uses TRBV28 and TRBJ1-2; TRBD1 matches at 9 bases. As DNA, the CDR3 is TGTGCCAGCAGTTTACGCGTGGCCGGGACAGGGATCAACTATGGCTACACCTTC. Its protein product is CASSLRVAGTGINYGYTF.